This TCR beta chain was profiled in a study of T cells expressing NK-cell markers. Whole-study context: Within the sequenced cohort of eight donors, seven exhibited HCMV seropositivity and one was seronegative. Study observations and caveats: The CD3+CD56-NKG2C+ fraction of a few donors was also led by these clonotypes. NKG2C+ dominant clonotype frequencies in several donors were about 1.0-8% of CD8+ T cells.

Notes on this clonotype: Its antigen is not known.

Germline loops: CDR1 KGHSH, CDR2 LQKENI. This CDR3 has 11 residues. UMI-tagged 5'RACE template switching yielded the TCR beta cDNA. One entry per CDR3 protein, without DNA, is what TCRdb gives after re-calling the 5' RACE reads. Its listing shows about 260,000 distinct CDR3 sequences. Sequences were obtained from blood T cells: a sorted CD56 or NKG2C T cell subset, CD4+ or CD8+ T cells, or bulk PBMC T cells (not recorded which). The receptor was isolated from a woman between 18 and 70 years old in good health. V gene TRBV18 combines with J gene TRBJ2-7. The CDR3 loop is CASSHTGEQYF.